These T cell receptor beta chains were read from a single sample in a study of cytomegalovirus exposure and HLA in healthy donors. TCRdb's copy holds only in-frame clones and misses some; the assay was immunoSEQ multiplex PCR. In the table there are some 170,000 clones, roughly 82% of which are singletons. Sequencing used PBMCs. These receptors came from a woman aged 30 to 39 in good health and CMV-seronegative. Each CDR3 is given with its conserved first and last residue. Each record gives: J gene, V gene, clone size, D gene, CDR3 protein, CDR3 DNA. D genes are given only for firm matches. Only part of the rows carry a size: once, few, many, or a class if the clone is expanded.

>TRBJ2-5|TRBV5-1|.|TRBD2
CASSSRLARPQETQYF
TGCGCCAGCAGCTCTCGACTAGCGCGCCCCCAAGAGACCCAGTACTTC
>TRBJ1-1|TRBV5-6|.|.
CASSSGGGGMNTEAFF
TGTGCCAGCAGTTCGGGGGGGGGCGGGATGAACACTGAAGCTTTCTTT
>TRBJ2-1|TRBV5-5|.|TRBD2
CASSLAREGPSSYNEQFF
TGTGCCAGCAGCTTGGCCCGGGAGGGCCCGAGCTCCTACAATGAGCAGTTCTTC
>TRBJ2-2|TRBV25-1|once|TRBD2
CASSGERERFGELFF
TGTGCCAGCAGTGGGGAGCGGGAGCGTTTCGGGGAGCTGTTTTTT
>TRBJ2-6|TRBV30|.|.
CAWNPEGSGANVLTF
TGTGCCTGGAACCCTGAGGGTTCTGGGGCCAACGTCCTGACTTTC
>TRBJ1-1|TRBV6-5|once|.
CASSFGLRYTEAFF
TGTGCCAGCAGTTTCGGTTTGAGGTACACTGAAGCTTTCTTT
>TRBJ1-6|TRBV30|few|.
CAWSVLGSRNSPLHF
TGTGCCTGGAGTGTACTAGGGAGTCGAAATTCACCCCTCCACTTT
>TRBJ1-1|TRBV4-1|once|.
CASSQEGSGHHLMNTEAFF
TGCGCCAGCAGCCAAGAGGGTTCGGGACACCACCTTATGAACACTGAAGCTTTCTTT
>TRBJ1-1|TRBV5-8|.|TRBD1
CASSQLGQGLTAVNGEAFF
TGTGCCAGCAGCCAATTGGGACAGGGGTTAACGGCGGTAAACGGTGAAGCTTTCTTT
>TRBJ2-3|TRBV25-1|.|.
CASGHTDTQYF
TGTGCCAGCGGGCACACAGATACGCAGTATTTT
>TRBJ2-7|TRBV5-1|.|.
CASSLVAARGYEQYF
TGCGCCAGCAGCTTGGTAGCGGCCCGGGGTTACGAGCAGTACTTC
>TRBJ2-1|TRBV28|.|.
CASSFGGTGEQFF
TGTGCCAGCAGTTTTGGCGGGACGGGTGAGCAGTTCTTC
>TRBJ2-5|TRBV19|.|TRBD1
CASSTRQGWQETQYF
TGTGCCAGTAGTACCCGACAGGGATGGCAAGAGACCCAGTACTTC
>TRBJ1-1|TRBV7-2|.|TRBD1
CASSLWTGVNTEAFF
TGTGCCAGCAGCCTCTGGACAGGGGTGAACACTGAAGCTTTCTTT
>TRBJ2-5|TRBV7-3|.|.
CASSAQAEETQYF
TGTGCCAGCAGCGCACAGGCGGAAGAGACCCAGTACTTC
>TRBJ1-5|TRBV7-2|.|.
CASSPDSLSNQPQHF
TGTGCCAGCAGCCCGGACAGTCTTAGCAATCAGCCCCAGCATTTT
>TRBJ2-5|TRBV9|.|.
CASSASGLQETQYF
TGTGCCAGCAGCGCCAGCGGATTACAAGAGACCCAGTACTTC
>TRBJ2-2|TRBV30|.|TRBD1
CAWSALHTWTGSGELFF
TGTGCCTGGAGTGCCCTACACACCTGGACAGGGTCCGGGGAGCTGTTTTTT
>TRBJ1-5|TRBV10-3|.|.
CAISDRGGGRPQHF
TGTGCCATCAGTGATCGGGGAGGAGGGAGGCCCCAGCATTTT
>TRBJ2-1|TRBV11-3|.|TRBD2
CASSRGLAANEQFF
TGTGCCAGCAGCCGGGGACTAGCGGCCAATGAGCAGTTCTTC
>TRBJ1-5|TRBV5-1|.|.
CASSLWGGQPQHF
TGCGCCAGCAGCTTGTGGGGGGGTCAGCCCCAGCATTTT
>TRBJ2-7|TRBV18|.|.
CASSPLGGLREGEQYF
TGTGCCAGCTCACCACTTGGAGGACTCCGCGAGGGCGAGCAGTACTTC
>TRBJ2-1|TRBV25-1|.|TRBD2
CASTFGGGPNEQFF
TGTGCCAGCACCTTCGGGGGAGGGCCCAATGAGCAGTTCTTC
>TRBJ2-7|TRBV11-2|.|.
CASSSAGHYEQYF
TGTGCCAGCAGCTCCGCAGGACACTACGAGCAGTACTTC
>TRBJ2-1|TRBV5-1|.|TRBD1
CASSLGRTGGNEQFF
TGCGCCAGCAGCTTGGGACGGACAGGGGGCAATGAGCAGTTCTTC
>TRBJ2-4|TRBV6-4|.|TRBD1
CASSMTGGNIQYF
TGTGCCAGCAGCATGACAGGGGGCAACATTCAGTACTTC
>TRBJ1-5|TRBV7-2|.|.
CASSLARSRREGSYPQHF
TGTGCCAGCAGCTTAGCGCGGTCTCGGCGAGAGGGTTCATACCCCCAGCATTTT
>TRBJ1-1|TRBV6-5|.|.
CASSYELPMNTEAFF
TGTGCCAGCAGTTACGAGTTACCTATGAACACTGAAGCTTTCTTT
>TRBJ1-2|TRBV19|.|.
CASSSYNYGYTF
TGTGCCAGTAGTAGCTACAACTATGGCTACACCTTC
>TRBJ2-3|TRBV18|.|.
CASSPVLHSTDTQYF
TGTGCCAGCTCACCAGTTTTACACAGCACAGATACGCAGTATTTT
>TRBJ1-1|TRBV6-4|once|TRBD1
CASSVGQGSTEAFF
TGTGCCAGCAGTGTCGGACAGGGGAGCACTGAAGCTTTCTTT
>TRBJ1-2|TRBV5-1|.|.
CASSVEASYGYTF
TGCGCCAGCAGCGTCGAGGCCTCCTATGGCTACACCTTC
>TRBJ1-1|TRBV9|.|.
CASSADIMNTEAFF
TGTGCCAGCAGCGCGGACATCATGAACACTGAAGCTTTCTTT
>TRBJ1-5|TRBV19|.|TRBD1
CASSAGQGGNQPQHF
TGTGCCAGTAGTGCTGGACAGGGGGGCAATCAGCCCCAGCATTTT
>TRBJ1-1|TRBV4-1|.|.
CASSQDPGRGANTEAFF
TGCGCCAGCAGCCAAGATCCAGGTAGGGGCGCGAACACTGAAGCTTTCTTT
>TRBJ2-3|TRBV27|.|.
CASSGDFPSSTDTQYF
TGTGCCAGCAGCGGGGACTTCCCCTCTAGCACAGATACGCAGTATTTT
>TRBJ2-5|TRBV2|.|.
CASAWSQVGETQYF
TGTGCCAGCGCTTGGTCTCAGGTGGGAGAGACCCAGTACTTC
>TRBJ2-2|TRBV7-2|once|TRBD2
CASSFSGTSSTGELFF
TGTGCCAGCAGCTTTTCCGGGACTAGCAGTACCGGGGAGCTGTTTTTT
>TRBJ1-1|TRBV6-5|.|.
CASSSPTDTEAFF
TGTGCCAGCAGTTCCCCGACTGACACTGAAGCTTTCTTT
>TRBJ2-7|TRBV9|.|.
CASSPRDLRRHEQYF
TGTGCCAGCAGCCCCCGGGACTTAAGACGCCACGAGCAGTACTTC
>TRBJ2-7|TRBV5-8|.|.
CASSRTVSSYEQYF
TGTGCCAGCAGCAGGACAGTGAGCTCCTACGAGCAGTACTTC
>TRBJ2-1|TRBV7-6|.|.
CASTVFRGNNEQFF
TGTGCCAGCACTGTATTTCGGGGGAACAATGAGCAGTTCTTC